What follows are 25 T cell receptor beta chains derived from one specimen sequenced in a study of control samples from healthy donors and cancer patients. Here immunoSEQ multiplex PCR was the method, and the copy in TCRdb shows in-frame clones only, minus some. The table includes approximately 150,000 clones, roughly 94% detected once. Sequencing was performed on PBMCs. The receptors were sampled from a man aged 55 to 70 with colorectal cancer.

The chain employs TRBV7-9 and TRBJ2-4; no clear D gene. CDR1 and CDR2 from the germline V gene are SEHNR and FQNEAQ (reference sequence). This CDR3 region has 14 residues. V lost 2 bases and J 4 bases, leaving 9 bases between the germline ends. CDR3 residues: CASSLTGAKNIQYF. DNA of the CDR3: TGTGCCAGCAGCTTAACTGGAGCTAAAAACATTCAGTACTTC.

This clone was seen once. The chain employs TRBV19 and TRBJ1-4, with TRBD1 matching 8 bases. The CDR3 totals 14 residues. V gave up 7 bases and J gave up 5 bases; unmatched junction bases: 6. Germline V gene lookup returns CDR1 LNHDA and CDR2 SQIVND (reference sequence). The CDR3 DNA sequence: TGTGCCAGTAAACCCTACAGGGGGAATGAAAAACTGTTTTTT. Translating it yields CASKPYRGNEKLFF.

The chain combines TRBV6-5 with TRBJ1-6; a weak D match, TRBD1 (5 bases). This CDR3 is built from 16 residues. Trimming took off 0 bases at V and 4 bases at J, with 10 bases between the two ends. The germline CDR1 and CDR2 sequences are MNHEY and SVGAGI. The CDR3 loop is CASSYSGDYYNSPLHF. DNA for the CDR3: TGTGCCAGCAGTTACTCGGGGGATTATTATAATTCACCCCTCCACTTT.

The chain joins TRBV6-5 to TRBJ1-1; 9 nucleotides agree with TRBD1. The CDR3 sequence is 14 residues long. After removal of 6 bases from V and 3 bases from J, the junction contained 5 bases not matched to a gene. Per the germline V gene, CDR1 is MNHEY and CDR2 is SVGAGI. CDR3 amino acids: CASSLDRGYTEAFF. In nucleotides, the CDR3 is TGTGCCAGCAGCCTCGACAGGGGGTACACTGAAGCTTTCTTT.

The DNA for the CDR3 is TGCGCCAGCAGCCAAGAGGGTACGACAGGGGACTATGGCTACACCTTC. This gives the protein CASSQEGTTGDYGYTF. The rearrangement links TRBV4-3 to TRBJ1-2; 8 bases map to TRBD1. The CDR3 runs to 16 residues. The J segment lost 3 bases and the V segment lost 0 bases, leaving 6 bases of the junction unmatched. CDR1 LGHNA and CDR2 YSLEER come from the germline V gene.

This sequence joins TRBV5-8 and TRBJ1-6, with D hard to call. This CDR3 comprises 12 residues. The germline gives CDR1 SGHTS, CDR2 YDEGEE. V was clipped by 5 bases and J by 7 bases, with 7 bases between them. CDR3 DNA sequence: TGTGCCAGCAGGCGGCGAAATTCACCCCTCCACTTT. Its protein product is CASRRRNSPLHF.

The chain uses TRBV3-1 (or the pseudogene TRBV3-2) and TRBJ2-3, with D uncertain. CDR1 is LGHDT and CDR2 is YNNKEL in the germline V gene (reference sequence). The V end was cut by 1 base, the J end by 7 bases, with 15 bases between. The CDR3 is made up of 15 amino acids. The DNA of the CDR3 is TGTGCCAGCAGCCAAGGGTCTATTACATCCCATACGCAGTATTTT. As protein: CASSQGSITSHTQYF.

This clone has a single count. This chain joins TRBV6-1 and TRBJ1-3; 7 nucleotides line up with TRBD1. V shed 0 bases, J shed 4 bases, and the junction held 9 bases outside the gene matches. This CDR3 region has 17 residues. CDR1 is MNHNS and CDR2 is SASEGT in the germline V gene. DNA of the CDR3: TGTGCCAGCAGTGAAGCGGATGACAGGGATTCGGGAAACACCATATATTTT. Its protein product is CASSEADDRDSGNTIYF.

This clone was observed a few times. The chain is built from TRBV6-2 or TRBV6-3 and TRBJ1-1; D not certain. The CDR3 extends over 14 amino acids. CDR1 and CDR2 (germline): MNHEY, SVGEGT. V was trimmed by 4 bases and J by 6 bases, leaving 15 bases between them. Written as DNA, the CDR3 is TGTGCCAGCAGTTTCGATTTGGGAGTTGCTGAAGCTTTCTTT. Protein product: CASSFDLGVAEAFF.

This clone was observed once. The DNA for the CDR3 is TGTGCCAGCAGTTCCGGGGGGGTTCTCGGTCAGCCCCAGCATTTT. This translates into CASSSGGVLGQPQHF. This rearrangement joins TRBV6-5 to TRBJ1-5, with D tentatively TRBD1 (5 bases). Germline V CDR1 and CDR2: MNHEY, SVGAGI. The CDR3 consists of 15 residues. V was clipped by 4 bases and J by 6 bases, with 16 bases between them.

The chain carries TRBV6-5 and TRBJ1-2; D unresolved. The CDR3 spans 15 residues. Germline V lookup: CDR1 MNHEY, CDR2 SVGAGI. V dropped 7 bases and J dropped 0 bases, with 15 bases sitting between them. This CDR3 reads CASMAAGISNYGYTF. CDR3 DNA: TGTGCCAGCATGGCCGCCGGGATCTCTAACTATGGCTACACCTTC.

The chain joins TRBV10-3 to TRBJ1-2; 11 bases match TRBD1. The V gene's germline CDR1 is ENHRY and CDR2 SYGVKD. After removal of 3 bases from V and 7 bases from J, the junction contained 4 bases not matched to a gene. The CDR3 consists of 14 residues. The DNA for the CDR3 is TGTGCCATCAGTGACGGACAGGGGGCGGGTGGCTACACCTTC. Translating gives CAISDGQGAGGYTF.

The genes are TRBV19 and TRBJ2-7; D tentatively reads TRBD1 or TRBD2 (5 bases each). Germline values: CDR1 LNHDA, CDR2 SQIVND (reference sequence). This CDR3 region has 14 residues. V lost 6 bases, J lost 3 bases, and 15 bases lay in between. CDR3 sequence: CASSWDGLNYEQYF. The CDR3 region has the DNA TGTGCCAGTAGCTGGGACGGCCTGAACTACGAGCAGTACTTC.

The table lists this clone with a count of one. V and J are TRBV4-1 and TRBJ1-2, with a weak D call TRBD1 (6 bases). The CDR3 length is 17 residues. Trimming took off 4 bases at V and 8 bases at J, with 26 bases between the two ends. The germline gives CDR1 MGHRA, CDR2 YSYEKL. The CDR3 region is CASSRGGAGPDGAGYTF. CDR3 nucleotide sequence: TGCGCCAGCAGCCGAGGGGGAGCCGGGCCCGATGGAGCAGGCTACACCTTC.

V is TRBV5-1 and J is TRBJ1-2, with 8 bases that match TRBD1. The CDR3 length is 14 residues. Germline-derived CDR1 and CDR2 are SGHRS and YFSETQ. The V gene end was trimmed by 4 bases and the J gene end by 2 bases; junction bases not matched to a gene: 4. The CDR3 DNA is TGCGCCAGCAGCACCTCAGGGGGCAACTATGGCTACACCTTC. Protein sequence: CASSTSGGNYGYTF.

The gene calls are TRBV19 and TRBJ2-3; D ambiguous. Trimming took 5 bases from V and 0 from J, leaving 6 bases between them. Germline V gives CDR1 LNHDA, CDR2 SQIVND (reference sequence). The CDR3 is 13 residues long. This chain's CDR3 is CASSLFSTDTQYF. The CDR3 DNA is TGTGCCAGTAGTCTCTTTAGCACAGATACGCAGTATTTT.

The chain couples TRBV27 to TRBJ1-1, with 7 bases identical to TRBD1. The CDR3 loop spans 14 amino acids. The germline CDR1 and CDR2 sequences are MNHEY and SMNVEV (reference sequence). V lost 5 bases, J lost 5 bases, and 8 bases stayed unmatched. The CDR3 nucleotides are TGTGCCAGCAGTCCTATACAGGGGAATACTGAAGCTTTCTTT. It encodes CASSPIQGNTEAFF.

In this sample, this clone turned up once. V and J are TRBV11-2 and TRBJ1-1; 7 positions agree with TRBD1. With 1 base clipped from V and 1 base from J, the junction kept 9 bases outside the gene matches. Germline CDR1 reads SGHAT; CDR2 reads FQNNGV. There are 17 residues in the CDR3. CDR3 amino acids: CASSLGRGTDWNTEAFF. In DNA, the CDR3 is TGTGCCAGCAGCTTAGGTAGAGGGACAGACTGGAACACTGAAGCTTTCTTT.

The rearrangement links TRBV5-6 to TRBJ1-1; TRBD1 aligns across 8 bases. The CDR3 is made up of 16 amino acids. The germline V gene encodes CDR1 SGHDT and CDR2 YYEEEE. The trim removed 3 bases at V and 2 bases at J, leaving 9 bases unmatched. The CDR3 DNA reads TGTGCCAGCAGCTCTGTGACAGGGGAGGTAAACACTGAAGCTTTCTTT. The encoded protein is CASSSVTGEVNTEAFF.

The chain couples TRBV7-9 to TRBJ2-1, with TRBD1 matching over 8 bases. J was trimmed by 5 bases and V by 5 bases; bases with no gene match: 8. Germline V gene lookup returns CDR1 SEHNR and CDR2 FQNEAQ (reference sequence). This CDR3 is built from 15 residues. The CDR3 nucleotides read TGTGCCAGCAGCAAAGGGGGACAGGCAAACAATGAGCAGTTCTTC. As protein: CASSKGGQANNEQFF.

The chain uses TRBV27 and TRBJ2-1; D may be TRBD1 (7 bases). Germline V gene sequence: CDR1 MNHEY, CDR2 SMNVEV (reference sequence). The CDR3 runs to 12 residues. Trimming took 6 bases from V and 10 from J, leaving 13 bases between them. The CDR3 DNA sequence: TGTGCCAGCAGGACAGGGACTGGGGAGCAGTTCTTC. As protein: CASRTGTGEQFF.

This chain connects TRBV3-1 (or the pseudogene TRBV3-2) to TRBJ1-2, with D perhaps TRBD1 (6 bases). Trimming pared 1 base from V and 2 bases from J, leaving 11 bases between. This CDR3 has 15 residues. The germline V gene has CDR1 LGHDT and CDR2 YNNKEL (reference sequence). This CDR3 is CASSQVGGGNYGYTF. The CDR3 nucleotides are TGTGCCAGCAGCCAAGTCGGTGGGGGCAACTATGGCTACACCTTC.

The chain has TRBV7-9 and TRBJ2-3; TRBD2 agrees at 10 bases. V was pared by 10 bases and J by 2 bases, with 9 bases of the junction left unmatched. This CDR3 has 15 amino acids. Germline CDR1 and CDR2: SEHNR and FQNEAQ (reference sequence). This chain's CDR3 is CATGRTSGTTDTQYF. CDR3 DNA: TGTGCCACAGGGAGGACTAGCGGTACCACAGATACGCAGTATTTT.

The gene calls are TRBV5-6 and TRBJ2-3; possibly TRBD2 for D (6 bases). CDR3 length: 16 amino acids. The germline V gene has CDR1 SGHDT and CDR2 YYEEEE. V was cut by 0 bases and J by 3 bases, with 14 bases left in between. The CDR3 here is CASSLGGGGGTDTQYF. CDR3 bases: TGTGCCAGCAGCTTGGGAGGTGGAGGAGGGACAGATACGCAGTATTTT.

The chain couples TRBV5-1 to TRBJ2-7, with TRBD1 matching 8 bases. Germline assignment: CDR1 SGHRS and CDR2 YFSETQ. The junction had 2 bases not matched to a gene; V was cut back by 3 bases and J by 6 bases. The length of the CDR3 is 12 residues. Written as DNA, the CDR3 is TGCGCCAGCAGCTCGGACAGGGCCGAGCAGTACTTC. Its protein product is CASSSDRAEQYF.